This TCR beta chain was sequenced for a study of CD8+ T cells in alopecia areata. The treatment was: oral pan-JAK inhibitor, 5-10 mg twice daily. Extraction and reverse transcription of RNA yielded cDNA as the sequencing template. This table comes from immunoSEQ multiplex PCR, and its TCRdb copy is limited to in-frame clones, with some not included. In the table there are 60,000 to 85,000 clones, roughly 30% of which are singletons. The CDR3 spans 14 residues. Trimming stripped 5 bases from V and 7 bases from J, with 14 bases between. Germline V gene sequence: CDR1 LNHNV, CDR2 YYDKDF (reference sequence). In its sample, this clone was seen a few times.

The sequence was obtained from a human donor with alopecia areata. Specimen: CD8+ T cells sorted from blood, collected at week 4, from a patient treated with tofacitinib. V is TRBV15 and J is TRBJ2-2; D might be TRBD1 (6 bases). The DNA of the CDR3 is TGTGCCACCAGCCTAGAGGCAGGGGACGGGGAGCTGTTTTTT. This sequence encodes CATSLEAGDGELFF.